The TCR beta chain under discussion was sequenced for a study of cytomegalovirus exposure and HLA in healthy donors (dated by TCRdb to the late 2010s). Looking at the study overall: According to an earlier analysis of several hundred of the donors, 150 million to 200 million T cells yielded over 100 million unique TCR beta sequences and less than 300 Gb of sequence data. Roughly 290 gigabases of sequencing data and around 80 million unique TCR sequences made up an early release that covered about 640 HLA-typed donors. Of the 300 to 450 genotyped donors, roughly 80% fell in the genetic ancestry cluster associated with self-reported Caucasian donors. The study aimed to test whether signatures of past pathogen exposure could be identified by cataloging public T cell receptors. The study used immunosequencing to profile the T cell repertoires of around 600 subjects and linked those repertoires to cytomegalovirus serostatus. A separate validation cohort of roughly 120 different subjects was used in addition to the 666-subject first cohort. The study combined high-throughput TCR immunosequencing, statistical association of individual TCRs with disease status, and machine learning to predict cytomegalovirus infection status. To study patterns of TCR occurrence, a later analysis re-analyzed previously published TCR beta repertoires from around 700 donors and added high-resolution HLA genotyping. In the later analysis, no new phenotypic data were used to find candidate immune exposures; instead, reliance was placed on TCR beta sequences and their occurrence across donors. An earlier analysis of fewer than 700 of the donors applied high-throughput TCR beta sequencing to assess whether each TCR beta V gene segment acted as functional or pseudogenic. Donor age, sex, ethnicity and CMV serostatus were collected together with the repertoire data. Genome-wide SNP genotypes for about 60% of the 666 donors were used in a later genetic analysis, which treated that subset as a discovery cohort. Every discovery cohort repertoire had been produced on one sequencing platform. HLA typing covered class I and class II loci at four-digit resolution. The number of typed donors differed by locus: roughly 629-640 for A, B, C, DRB1 and DQB1; approximately 540 for DQA1; over 600 for DPA1; and some 450 for DPB1. Four or five DR-DQ haplotypes were handled as single units for association and clustering, since linkage in the cohort was strong. Among about 360 genotyped donors of the cohort, an average of around 240,000 unique TCR beta nucleotide sequences were sequenced per donor, roughly 20% of them non-productive.

For this chain, trimming is 0 bases at the V end and 5 bases at the J end, and the number of junction bases without a gene match is 11. In the germline V gene, CDR1 corresponds to SGHRS and CDR2 to YFSETQ. CDR3 length: 17 amino acids, cysteine to phenylalanine. Only the CDR3 region is kept as DNA, spanning 51 bases read in frame from base 1. Notes on this clone: No cognate antigen has been identified for it. Base qualities are not recorded, but no much larger clone differs from it by a single base.

Libraries were built with the immunoSEQ multiplex PCR assay. The multiplex PCR relied on a mix of 60 forward primers for TCR Vbeta segments and 13 reverse primers for TCR Jbeta segments. A multiplex PCR assay on genomic DNA amplified the CDR3 region of rearranged TCR beta genes. On the Illumina HiSeq System, the amplified TCR beta libraries were sequenced as 87-base-pair reads. The study's own analysis went as follows. A later analysis counted tens of millions of unique TCR beta chains across the 600 to 850 repertoires, and about 10 million of these chains were shared by at least two donors. Raw reads were error-corrected and collapsed into unique sequences with a nearest-neighbor algorithm that merged closely related sequences to remove PCR and sequencing errors. V, D and J gene segments were assigned by aligning CDR3 sequences to IMGT reference sequences. Each retained sequence needed at least a six-nucleotide match to both a V gene segment and a J gene segment. A rearrangement counted as productive if the CDR3 had no stop codons and remained in frame with V and J, and every other rearrangement counted as non-productive. Following IMGT convention, CDR3 was defined as the stretch from the second conserved V-encoded cysteine up to the conserved J-encoded phenylalanine. In an earlier analysis of roughly 580 of the donors, sequences lacking an unambiguous match to a single V gene segment were excluded. In an earlier analysis of several hundred of the donors, V segments were called functional above 56.7% productive rearrangements and were called segregating when the between-donor standard deviation exceeded 5%. To diagnose cytomegalovirus status from the catalog of TCR beta chain sequences, a statistical classification framework was built. In a later analysis, V and J genes were assigned by comparing TCR nucleotide sequences against IMGT/GENE-DB human TR gene sequences. A later analysis assigned CDR3 sequences and most-parsimonious VDJ recombination scenarios with the TCRdist pipeline. A later analysis defined each TCR beta chain by its CDR3 amino acid sequence plus V-gene family, and excluded reads lacking a unique V-gene family. As a way to deal with suspected cross-contamination and a sequencing artifact, a later analysis dropped hundreds of nucleotide sequences that were highly shared and had low generation probability. In a later analysis, a clonal expansion index was calculated for each public chain from normalized within-repertoire ranks of inferred template counts. In a later analysis, generation probabilities were computed using a VDJ recombination model fitted to out-of-frame rearrangements, and the results were checked against IGoR. In a later analysis, TCR-TCR, TCR-HLA and TCR-CMV co-occurrence was scored with hypergeometric tests, and a repertoire-size bias correction was applied to TCR pairs. To estimate false discovery rates, a later analysis permuted the HLA or CMV assignments 20 times. In a later analysis, co-occurring TCRs were grouped with DBSCAN, and TCRdist sequence similarity was added when clustering was performed within HLA-allele-positive subsets. Repertoires with fewer than 30,000 or more than 120,000 public chains, plus five repertoires with anomalous nucleotide sharing, were excluded from co-occurrence clustering. TCRdb took this table from immuneACCESS and kept in-frame rearrangements with V and J called. Such tables lack part of the clones; where checked against another copy, unresolved V genes explain under half of the gap, and the rest is unexplained. The V and J calls and clone size come from that table; D and trimming were worked out from the DNA. The sample records a few hundred thousand clones, roughly 80% of which are singletons. The leading ten clones occupy roughly a sixth of the sample.

The cohort was made up of around 720 healthy bone marrow donors. At the time of sampling, all cohort members were nominally healthy, though unrecorded immune exposures were likely present. The donor tested CMV seronegative, placing the donor among the 300 to 450 seronegative members of the cohort. A peripheral blood sample was provided by each donor, and peripheral blood mononuclear cells were used for TCR beta sequencing. Genomic DNA extraction from the blood cell samples was performed with the Qiagen DNeasy Blood Extraction Kit. Here is what the overall study found, with its caveats: Because HLA typing was unavailable for some donors at each locus, only the typed subset was used in association tests. The classifier was reported to diagnose cytomegalovirus status with high specificity and sensitivity in both the original cohort and the validation cohort. It was suggested by the authors that the approach could potentially be generalized to other disease states and immunological phenotypes. A later genetic analysis associated a missense DCLRE1C variant with V-gene and J-gene trimming of TCR beta chains, and an independent cohort replicated the association. Immune exposure information for the cohort was limited to CMV serostatus. In a later analysis, most CMV-associated TCR beta chains were found to appear HLA-restricted, with HLA associations seemingly driven largely by CMV exposure. A further reported finding was that TCR beta sequences accurately predicted the HLA-A and HLA-B alleles for most subjects in the first cohort. A later analysis found that HLA-associated TCR beta chains were more clonally expanded and had lower generation probabilities than equally common non-associated chains. Roughly uniform sequencing depth across donors was assumed in presence/absence analyses, although this assumption may not hold. An earlier analysis of approximately 600 of the donors showed that most TCR beta V segments appeared in productive rearrangements either about 90% or about 30% of the time, which broadly matched IMGT annotations. At a false discovery rate of 0.05, a later analysis linked under 20,000 TCR beta sequences to specific HLA alleles. In a later analysis, several top co-occurrence clusters were reported to appear linked to parvovirus B19, influenza, CMV and Epstein-Barr virus. Correlated functional status among segregating V segments might reflect linkage disequilibrium, but an unknown experimental factor could not be ruled out. Because counts were too low, seventeen rarely observed V segments, including chromosome 9 orphons, were left out of the earlier analysis of 587 of the donors. The study listed 150 to 200 TCR beta chains as associated with cytomegalovirus. This cohort had only TCR beta chains sequenced, and the lack of alpha or paired-chain data limited which features could be detected. Strong co-occurrence of HLA alleles, especially DR and DQ, made assigning TCR associations to individual alleles difficult. Some IMGT-functional V segments, including TRBV6-2 and TRBV6-3, could not be told apart with the 87-base-pair reads, so those segments were excluded. In vitro tests confirmed that three of the cytomegalovirus-associated TCR beta chains recognize cytomegalovirus antigens. A cluster of highly shared sequence variants was judged likely to represent a technical artifact of the sequencing pipeline. In a later genetic analysis, fewer N-insertions in productive TCRs were reported among donors in an Asian-associated ancestry cluster than the roughly 700-donor mean. According to a later analysis, TCR association rates differed among HLA loci, with DRB1 alleles showing the most associated TCRs and HLA-C alleles showing the fewest. Most TCR sequences were observed very rarely across donors, whereas some public TCRs were present in many individuals.

Input material: PBMCs. The source of this sequence is a man aged 40-49 years in good health and CMV-seronegative. The V and J genes are TRBV5-1 and TRBJ2-5; 9 bases in the junction line up with TRBD2. The DNA sequence is given as TGCGCCAGCAGCTTGGCCGGGACTAGCCGGAGCCTGGAGACCCAGTACTTC. Its translation is CASSLAGTSRSLETQYF.